This T cell receptor (beta chain) is drawn from a study of vaccination effects on CD4 cells after COVID-19. The ViraFEST assay expanded antigen-specific CD4+ T cells with viral peptide pools before sequencing. Culturing for around eleven days preceded CD4+ T cell isolation. Among the vaccine recipients, none had a prior SARS-CoV-2 infection, and nucleocapsid antibodies were negative. A density of around 2 million PBMC per well was used; these cells were cultured with approximately 9.3 IU/ml IL-2 and approximately 9.4 ug/ml peptides. Half of the medium was exchanged for IL-2 medium on both days 3 and 7. Here immunoSEQ multiplex PCR was the method, and the copy in TCRdb shows in-frame clones only, minus some. The data contain roughly 52,000 clones, roughly 70% of them singletons. Points from the study as a whole: In the late period after vaccination, infection- and vaccine-induced clones contracted markedly.

V gave up 3 bases and J gave up 15 bases, with 13 bases separating them. This CDR3 is 11 amino acids long. Germline V gene lookup returns CDR1 MNHEY and CDR2 SMNVEV (reference sequence). A word on this clone: Its specificity is not known.

V usage is TRBV27 and J usage is TRBJ2-3; D is perhaps TRBD1 (5 bases). The sample in question was CD4+ T cells from PBMCs cultured with SARS-CoV-2 spike peptides, obtained before COVID-19 vaccination. The sequence derives from a human donor who received a COVID-19 vaccine. The CDR3 region has the DNA TGTGCCAGCAGTTTTGGCAGGGTGTCTTATTTT. It is translated as CASSFGRVSYF.